This entry concerns a single TCR beta chain. Antigen: not known. The data derive from a study of shared clonotypes between healthy human individuals. As for the study in general: The donor group consisted of two women and a few men, aged 18 to 49. Study findings and constraints: Naive CD4 clonotypes were shared across several donors at roughly 5%.

Roughly 27,000 T cell genomes, or 200 ng DNA, went into the sorted-subset replicate PCRs. This table comes from immunoSEQ multiplex PCR, and its TCRdb copy is limited to in-frame clones, with some not included. The data contain roughly 550,000 clones, over 95% of them singletons. Cells designated naive CD8 were CD45RO-negative and were positively selected for CCR7, with terminally differentiated effector memory CD45RA+ cells excluded. The sequence was collected from a woman aged 25 to 39 in good health. The source material was naive CD8+ T cells sorted from blood.

This chain's CDR3 is CASKWGRGFNQPQHF. DNA for the CDR3: TGCGCCAGCAAATGGGGCAGGGGATTCAATCAGCCCCAGCATTTT. The J gene is TRBJ1-5, the V gene TRBV10-1, with D tentatively TRBD1 (6 bases). The V and J ends lost 7 bases and 3 bases respectively, with 16 bases between them. The CDR3 is 15 amino acids. Germline V gene lookup returns CDR1 WNHNN and CDR2 SYGVQD (reference sequence).